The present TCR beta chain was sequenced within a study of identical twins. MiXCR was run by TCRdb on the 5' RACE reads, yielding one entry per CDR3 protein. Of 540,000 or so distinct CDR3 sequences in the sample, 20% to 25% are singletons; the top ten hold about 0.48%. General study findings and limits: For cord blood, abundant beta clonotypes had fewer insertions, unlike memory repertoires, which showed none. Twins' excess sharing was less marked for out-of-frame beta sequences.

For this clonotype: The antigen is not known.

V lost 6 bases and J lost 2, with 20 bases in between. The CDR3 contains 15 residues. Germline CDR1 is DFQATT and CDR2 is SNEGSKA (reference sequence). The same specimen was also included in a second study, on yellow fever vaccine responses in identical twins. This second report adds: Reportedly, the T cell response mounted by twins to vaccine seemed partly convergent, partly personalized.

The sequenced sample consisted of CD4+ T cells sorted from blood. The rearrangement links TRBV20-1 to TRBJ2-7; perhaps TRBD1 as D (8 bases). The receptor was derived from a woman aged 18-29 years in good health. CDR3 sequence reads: CSATGGGGPTYEQYF. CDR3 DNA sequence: TGCAGTGCAACAGGGGGGGGCGGGCCGACCTACGAGCAGTACTTC.